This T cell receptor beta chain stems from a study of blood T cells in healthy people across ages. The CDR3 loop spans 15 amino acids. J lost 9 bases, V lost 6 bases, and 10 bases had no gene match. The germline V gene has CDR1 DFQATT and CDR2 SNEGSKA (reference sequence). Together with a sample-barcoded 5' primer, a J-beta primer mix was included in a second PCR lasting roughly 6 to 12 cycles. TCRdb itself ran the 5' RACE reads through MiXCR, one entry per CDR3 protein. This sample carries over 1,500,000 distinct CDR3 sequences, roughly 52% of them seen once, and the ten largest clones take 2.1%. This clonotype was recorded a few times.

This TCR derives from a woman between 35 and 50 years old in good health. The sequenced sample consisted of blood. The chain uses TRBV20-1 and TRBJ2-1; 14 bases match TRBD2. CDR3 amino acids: CSAAGLAGGLGEQFF. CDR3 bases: TGCAGTGCGGCCGGACTAGCGGGGGGCCTGGGTGAGCAGTTCTTC.